This T cell receptor (beta chain) was sequenced during a study of T-cell reconstitution after alpha-beta-depleted transplantation in children. TCRbeta library construction was performed incorporating unique molecular identifiers. TCRdb processed the PCR reads anew with MiXCR; each CDR3 protein has one entry. The data hold 130,000 to 150,000 distinct CDR3 sequences, with roughly 8.8% observed a single time. Germline V gives CDR1 SGHRS, CDR2 YFSETQ. V dropped 4 bases and J dropped 9; count of bases not matched to a gene: 11. The CDR3 totals 16 residues. The sequence came from a female patient aged 2 to 10 who had a stem cell transplant for congenital amegakaryocytic thrombocytopenia, so the T cells may come from the graft donor. The source material was PBMCs, mostly from graft donor cells, sampled 180 days after TCRalphabeta/CD19-depleted stem cell transplant. The rearrangement joins TRBV5-1 to TRBJ1-6; 9 bases are a match to TRBD1. CDR3 loop: CASSLKLGQGGSPLHF. The CDR3 DNA follows: TGCGCCAGCAGCCTGAAACTGGGACAGGGCGGTTCACCCCTCCACTTT.